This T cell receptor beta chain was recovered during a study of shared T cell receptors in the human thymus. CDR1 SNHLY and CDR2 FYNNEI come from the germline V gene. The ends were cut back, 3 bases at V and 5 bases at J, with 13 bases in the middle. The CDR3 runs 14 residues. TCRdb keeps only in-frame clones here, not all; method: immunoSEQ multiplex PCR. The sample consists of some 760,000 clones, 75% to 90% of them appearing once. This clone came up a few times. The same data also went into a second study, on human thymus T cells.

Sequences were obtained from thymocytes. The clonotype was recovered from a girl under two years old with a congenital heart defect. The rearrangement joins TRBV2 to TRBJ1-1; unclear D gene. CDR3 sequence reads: CASSEARGETEAFF. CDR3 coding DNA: TGTGCCAGCAGTGAGGCCCGGGGAGAGACTGAAGCTTTCTTT.